This TCR beta chain came from a study of cytomegalovirus exposure and HLA in healthy donors. General study results and limits: Researchers counted 150 to 200 TCR beta chains as cytomegalovirus-associated.

Points on this clone: Antigen specificity is unknown.

Libraries were prepared by immunoSEQ multiplex PCR; TCRdb keeps only in-frame clonotypes and omits some of them. This sample has approximately 280,000 clones, with around 86% found just once. The donors were part of the validation cohort of 95 to 150 subjects. That cohort was separate from the first cohort, which comprised under 750 subjects. Trimming left V 4 bases short and J 3 bases short, with 14 bases between. The CDR3 length is 15 residues. The V gene's germline CDR1 is SGHRS and CDR2 YFSETQ. The TCR was taken from a woman aged 18-30 years in good health and CMV-seronegative. The sequencing sample was made of PBMCs. The chain is built from TRBV5-1 and TRBJ1-5; D perhaps matches TRBD1 (6 bases). CDR3 sequence: CASSPRGGPNQPQHF. For the CDR3, the DNA is TGCGCCAGCAGCCCGAGGGGGGGCCCCAATCAGCCCCAGCATTTT.